These 19 T cell receptor beta chains originate from one sample sequenced in a study of T cells in localized non-small cell lung cancer. Libraries were prepared by immunoSEQ multiplex PCR; TCRdb keeps only in-frame clonotypes and omits some of them. The sample gives around 41,000 clones, about 90% of which show up once; 5% to 8% is in the top ten. The sample was peripheral blood, taken before any cancer treatment. The origin of the receptors is a man aged 40 to 70 with stage I lung adenocarcinoma.

This sequence joins TRBV7-2 and TRBJ1-2, with D possibly TRBD1 on 6 matching bases. V was clipped by 5 bases and J by 5 bases, with 12 bases between them. The CDR3 consists of 13 residues. Germline CDR1 SGHTA, CDR2 FQGNSA. The CDR3: CASSLQGGYGYTF. CDR3 nucleotides: TGTGCCAGCAGCCTACAGGGTGGTTATGGCTACACCTTC.

This clone has a single count. This chain's CDR3 is CASRPGQGAGEQYF. In DNA form, the CDR3 reads TGCGCCAGTCGACCGGGACAGGGGGCTGGAGAGCAGTACTTC. This rearrangement joins TRBV5-1 to TRBJ2-7, with 12 bases matching TRBD1. The germline V gene has CDR1 SGHRS and CDR2 YFSETQ. V lost 8 bases and J lost 7; bases outside the gene matches: 10. The CDR3 sequence is 14 residues long.

The CDR3: CASSGGLYNEQFF. In DNA form, the CDR3 reads TGTGCCAGCAGTGGAGGGCTCTACAATGAGCAGTTCTTC. The J gene is TRBJ2-1, the V gene TRBV6-1; D perhaps matches TRBD2 (5 bases). The germline V gene encodes CDR1 MNHNS and CDR2 SASEGT. V lost 4 bases to trimming and J lost 3 bases, with 7 bases between them. This CDR3 is 13 amino acids long.

The J gene is TRBJ2-2, the V gene TRBV14, with D perhaps TRBD2 (5 bases). Germline CDR1 and CDR2: SGHDN and FVKESK. Trimming stripped 0 bases from V and 0 bases from J, with 11 bases between. The CDR3 totals 17 residues. This chain's CDR3 is CASSQDLGLTNTGELFF. The DNA for the CDR3 is TGTGCCAGCAGCCAAGATCTAGGACTGACGAACACCGGGGAGCTGTTTTTT. The variable domain in full, with the rest retrieved from reference TRBV14 and TRBJ2-2, is EAGVTQFPSHSVIEKGQTVTLRCDPISGHDNLYWYRRVMGKEIKFLLHFVKESKQDESGMPNNRFLAERTGGTYSTLKVQPAELEDSGVYFCASSQDLGLTNTGELFFGEGSRLTVL.

The genes are TRBV2 and TRBJ2-1, with 8 nucleotides matching TRBD2. Trimming removed 6 bases from V and 4 bases from J; junction bases left unmatched: 5. Germline assignment: CDR1 SNHLY and CDR2 FYNNEI. The CDR3 runs 14 residues. Written as DNA, the CDR3 is TGTGCCAGCAGGGAGCGGGAGACTTACAATGAGCAGTTCTTC. It specifies CASRERETYNEQFF.

The V call is TRBV27, the J call TRBJ2-7; possible D gene TRBD1, 5 bases. The V end was cut by 2 bases, the J end by 4 bases, with 18 bases between. The length of the CDR3 is 16 residues. The germline V gene has CDR1 MNHEY and CDR2 SMNVEV (reference sequence). DNA for the CDR3: TGTGCCAGCAGTTTAAGGGGTCAGGTGGGAACTTACGAGCAGTACTTC. Translating gives CASSLRGQVGTYEQYF.

The rearrangement links TRBV5-6 to TRBJ2-1; TRBD2 matches at 7 bases. In germline, CDR1 is SGHDT, CDR2 YYEEEE. Losses at the gene ends were 0 bases for V and 3 bases for J; bases not matched to a gene: 9. CDR3 length: 17 amino acids. The CDR3 DNA is TGTGCCAGCAGCTTGGGGGGCGGGAGCTCGCTCTACAATGAGCAGTTCTTC. Translated, it gives CASSLGGGSSLYNEQFF.

The chain uses TRBV9 and TRBJ2-3; TRBD2 agrees at 8 bases. CDR1 is SGDLS and CDR2 is YYNGEE in the germline V gene. The V gene end was trimmed by 0 bases and the J gene end by 3 bases; junction bases not matched to a gene: 3. The CDR3 is 15 residues long. The CDR3 loop is CASSVGAGATDTQYF. DNA of the CDR3: TGTGCCAGCAGCGTAGGAGCGGGAGCTACAGATACGCAGTATTTT.

The V gene is TRBV14, the J gene TRBJ2-1; 10 positions match TRBD1. The CDR3 consists of 14 residues. V dropped 1 base and J dropped 9; count of bases not matched to a gene: 3. Germline V gene lookup returns CDR1 SGHDN and CDR2 FVKESK. CDR3 region: CASSQGDRGFEQFF. CDR3 nucleotide sequence: TGTGCCAGCAGCCAAGGGGACAGGGGATTTGAGCAGTTCTTC. The full variable domain, completed using reference TRBV14 and TRBJ2-1, is EAGVTQFPSHSVIEKGQTVTLRCDPISGHDNLYWYRRVMGKEIKFLLHFVKESKQDESGMPNNRFLAERTGGTYSTLKVQPAELEDSGVYFCASSQGDRGFEQFFGPGTRLTVL.

The J gene is TRBJ1-3, the V gene TRBV28; TRBD1 agrees at 9 bases. The CDR3 has 13 amino acids. Trimming cost V 8 bases and J 4 bases; bases outside gene matches: 3. Germline V gene lookup returns CDR1 MDHEN and CDR2 SYDVKM. CDR3 sequence (DNA): TGTGCCAGCCACAGGGGGCCAGGAAACACCATATATTTT. Its translation is CASHRGPGNTIYF.

J is TRBJ2-3 and V is TRBV18, with 7 bases aligning to TRBD1. Germline CDR1 is KGHSH and CDR2 is LQKENI. There are 15 residues in the CDR3. Unmatched junction bases numbered 8, after V lost 5 bases and J lost 3 bases. The CDR3 region is CASSSLGTETDTQYF. The CDR3, as DNA: TGTGCCAGCTCAAGCCTCGGGACAGAAACAGATACGCAGTATTTT.

This chain joins TRBV25-1 and TRBJ2-1, with 7 bases identical to TRBD2. The CDR3 runs 13 residues. Trimming removed 6 bases from V and 5 bases from J; junction bases left unmatched: 4. Germline loops: CDR1 MGHDK, CDR2 SYGVNS. CDR3 DNA: TGTGCCAGCAGACTAGCGCGCCACAATGAGCAGTTCTTC. Protein: CASRLARHNEQFF.

The chain has TRBV18 and TRBJ1-2; D is unclear. Germline V gives CDR1 KGHSH, CDR2 LQKENI. The CDR3 covers 14 residues. V was pared by 2 bases and J by 4 bases, with 11 bases between. The CDR3 nucleotides read TGTGCCAGCTCACCAAAGGGATACTCCTATGGCTACACCTTC. It encodes CASSPKGYSYGYTF. Variable domain in full (rest from reference TRBV18 and TRBJ1-2): NAGVMQNPRHLVRRRGQEARLRCSPMKGHSHVYWYRQLPEEGLKFMVYLQKENIIDESGMPKERFSAEFPKEGPSILRIQQVVRGDSAAYFCASSPKGYSYGYTFGSGTRLTVV.

The sample holds one count of this clone. The chain uses TRBV6-5 and TRBJ2-3; 7 nucleotides match TRBD2. Germline V lookup: CDR1 MNHEY, CDR2 SVGAGI. Trimming removed 10 bases from V and 3 bases from J; junction bases left unmatched: 4. The CDR3 runs 12 residues. CDR3 sequence (DNA): TGTGCCACCTTGGGGGGGACAGATACGCAGTATTTT. It codes for CATLGGTDTQYF.

The chain employs TRBV28 and TRBJ2-7, with D possibly matching TRBD1 (5 bases). CDR1 and CDR2 from the germline V gene are MDHEN and SYDVKM. Trimming shortened V by 2 bases and J by 3 bases, and 8 bases separated the two germline ends. This CDR3 region has 13 residues. For the CDR3, the DNA is TGTGCCAGCAGTTTAGACAGAGGCTACGAGCAGTACTTC. This sequence encodes CASSLDRGYEQYF.

This clone showed up just once. The rearrangement joins TRBV5-1 to TRBJ2-2, with 7 bases fitting TRBD2. J gave up 2 bases and V 4 bases, and 8 bases lay outside the gene matches. The CDR3 spans 16 residues. CDR1 is SGHRS and CDR2 is YFSETQ in the germline V gene. The CDR3 protein is CASSPPGLTNTGELFF. The DNA of the CDR3 is TGCGCCAGCAGCCCCCCGGGACTAACTAACACCGGGGAGCTGTTTTTT.

V and J are TRBV2 and TRBJ2-5; weak D call: TRBD2 (6 bases). V was shortened by 7 bases and J by 2 bases, with 11 bases between the two germline ends. The CDR3 runs to 13 residues. Germline CDR1 is SNHLY and CDR2 is FYNNEI. CDR3 sequence reads: CASTFLAQETQYF. In DNA form, the CDR3 reads TGTGCCAGCACGTTCCTAGCGCAAGAGACCCAGTACTTC.

The chain couples TRBV6-6 to TRBJ2-7; no reliable D call. V shed 6 bases and J shed 5 bases, with 11 bases lying between them. Per the germline V gene, CDR1 is MNHNY and CDR2 is SVGAGI (reference sequence). CDR3 size: 12 residues. DNA for the CDR3: TGTGCCAGCAGCCCTACGGTTAACGAGCAGTACTTC. Translated, it gives CASSPTVNEQYF.

CDR3 bases: TGTGCCAGTAGTATAGTGGCGGGAGGTCATGAGCAGTTCTTC. Its protein is CASSIVAGGHEQFF. The V and J genes are TRBV19 and TRBJ2-1; 8 positions match TRBD2. The V gene end was trimmed by 1 base and the J gene end by 8 bases; junction bases not matched to a gene: 4. Per germline, CDR1 LNHDA and CDR2 SQIVND (reference sequence). The CDR3 has 14 residues.